The text below deals with one T cell receptor beta chain. The CDR3 contains 15 residues. Germline values: CDR1 MNHEY, CDR2 SMNVEV (reference sequence). Trimming removed 5 bases from V and 6 bases from J, with 19 bases in between. The TCR beta repertoire was assessed by survey-level immunoSEQ sequencing. Clones were sequenced by immunoSEQ multiplex PCR, and TCRdb holds only the in-frame ones, with some missing. This sample carries approximately 70,000 clones, 80% to 95% of them seen once, and the ten largest clones take under 4.5%. V gene TRBV27 combines with J gene TRBJ2-5; D might be TRBD1 or TRBD2, each matching 6 bases. This receptor was taken from a man aged 40-55 years with rheumatoid arthritis. The specimen was PBMCs. The chain's CDR3 is CASSLGGGAVKTQYF. In DNA, the CDR3 is TGTGCCAGCAGTCTCGGAGGGGGAGCCGTAAAGACCCAGTACTTC.